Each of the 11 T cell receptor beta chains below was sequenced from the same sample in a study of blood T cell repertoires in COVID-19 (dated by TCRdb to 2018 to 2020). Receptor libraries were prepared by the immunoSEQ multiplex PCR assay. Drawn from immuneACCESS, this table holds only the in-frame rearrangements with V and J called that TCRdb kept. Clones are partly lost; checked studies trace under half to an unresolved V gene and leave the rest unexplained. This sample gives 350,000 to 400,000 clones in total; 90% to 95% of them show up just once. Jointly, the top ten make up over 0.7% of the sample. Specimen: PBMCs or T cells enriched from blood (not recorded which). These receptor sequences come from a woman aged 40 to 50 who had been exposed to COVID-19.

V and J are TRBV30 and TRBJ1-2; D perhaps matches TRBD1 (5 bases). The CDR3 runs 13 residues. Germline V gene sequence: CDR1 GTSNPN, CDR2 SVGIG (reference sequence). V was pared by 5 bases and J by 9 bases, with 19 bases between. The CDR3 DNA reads TGTGCCTGGGGAGGGGCAGGCCGGATGCGCTACACCTTC. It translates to CAWGGAGRMRYTF. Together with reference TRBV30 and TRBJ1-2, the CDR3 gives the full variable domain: SQTIHQWPATLVQPVGSPLSLECTVEGTSNPNLYWYRQAAGRGLQLLFYSVGIGQISSEVPQNLSASRPQDRQFILSSKKLLLSDSGFYLCAWGGAGRMRYTFGSGTRLTVV.

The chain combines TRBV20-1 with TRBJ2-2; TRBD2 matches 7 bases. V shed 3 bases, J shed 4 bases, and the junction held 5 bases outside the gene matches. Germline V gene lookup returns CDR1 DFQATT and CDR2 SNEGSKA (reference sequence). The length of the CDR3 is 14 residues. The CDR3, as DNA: TGCAGTGCTAGTGGCGGGAGCGGCACCGGGGAGCTGTTTTTT. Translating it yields CSASGGSGTGELFF.

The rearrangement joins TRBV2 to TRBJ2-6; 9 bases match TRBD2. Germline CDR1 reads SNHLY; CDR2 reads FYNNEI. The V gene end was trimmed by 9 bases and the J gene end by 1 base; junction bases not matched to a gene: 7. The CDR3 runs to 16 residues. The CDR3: CASGSGGPSGANVLTF. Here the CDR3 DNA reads TGTGCCAGTGGTAGCGGGGGCCCATCTGGGGCCAACGTCCTGACTTTC.

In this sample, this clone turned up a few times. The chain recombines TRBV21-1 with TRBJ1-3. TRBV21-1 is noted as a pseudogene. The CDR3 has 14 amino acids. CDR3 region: CASSRVLSGNTIYF. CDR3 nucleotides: TGTGCCAGCTCGAGGGTCCTCTCTGGAAACACCATATATTTT.

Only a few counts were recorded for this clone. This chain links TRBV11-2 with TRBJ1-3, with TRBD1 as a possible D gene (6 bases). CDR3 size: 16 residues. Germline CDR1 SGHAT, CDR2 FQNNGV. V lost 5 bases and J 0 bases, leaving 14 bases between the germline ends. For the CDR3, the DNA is TGTGCCAGCAGCCGTACACAGGGAAACTCTGGAAACACCATATATTTT. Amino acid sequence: CASSRTQGNSGNTIYF.

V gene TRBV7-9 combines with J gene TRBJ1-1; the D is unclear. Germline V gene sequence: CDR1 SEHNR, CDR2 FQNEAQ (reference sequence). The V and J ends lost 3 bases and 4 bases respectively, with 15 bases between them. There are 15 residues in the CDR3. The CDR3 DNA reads TGTGCCAGCAGCTTCGACGGCTTTGCGGGCACTGAAGCTTTCTTT. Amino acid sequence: CASSFDGFAGTEAFF.

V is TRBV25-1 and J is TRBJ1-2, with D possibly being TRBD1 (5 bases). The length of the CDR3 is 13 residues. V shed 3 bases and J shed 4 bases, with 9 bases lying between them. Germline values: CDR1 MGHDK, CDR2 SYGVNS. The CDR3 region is CASSDVGRYGYTF. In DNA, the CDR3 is TGTGCCAGCAGTGACGTGGGGCGCTATGGCTACACCTTC.

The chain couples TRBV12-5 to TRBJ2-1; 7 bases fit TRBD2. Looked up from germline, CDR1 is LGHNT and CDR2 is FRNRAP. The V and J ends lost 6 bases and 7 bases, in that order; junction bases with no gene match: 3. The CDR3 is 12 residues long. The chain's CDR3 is CASGDGGNEQFF. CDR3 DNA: TGTGCTAGTGGCGACGGGGGGAATGAGCAGTTCTTC.

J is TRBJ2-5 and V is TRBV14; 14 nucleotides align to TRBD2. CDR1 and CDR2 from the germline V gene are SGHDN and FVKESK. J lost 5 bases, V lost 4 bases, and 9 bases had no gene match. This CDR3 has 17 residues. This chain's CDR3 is CASSPRLAGGPLETQYF. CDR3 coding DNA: TGTGCCAGCAGCCCCAGACTAGCGGGGGGGCCGTTGGAGACCCAGTACTTC.

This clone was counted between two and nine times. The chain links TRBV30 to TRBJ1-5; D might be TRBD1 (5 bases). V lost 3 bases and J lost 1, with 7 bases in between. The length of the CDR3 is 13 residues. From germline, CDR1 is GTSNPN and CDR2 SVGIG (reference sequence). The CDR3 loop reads CAWRGRSNQPQHF. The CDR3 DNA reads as TGTGCCTGGAGGGGGCGCAGCAATCAGCCCCAGCATTTT.

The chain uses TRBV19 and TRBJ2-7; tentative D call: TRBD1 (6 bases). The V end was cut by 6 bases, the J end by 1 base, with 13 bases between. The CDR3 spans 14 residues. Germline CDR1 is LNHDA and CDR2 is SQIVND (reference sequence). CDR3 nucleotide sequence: TGTGCCAGTAGCAGGGGAGAGGGGTCCTACGAGCAGTACTTC. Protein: CASSRGEGSYEQYF.